The 30 T cell receptor beta chains below come from one sample, sequenced in a study of CD4+ T cells in melanoma. Assay used: immunoSEQ multiplex PCR; TCRdb lists only in-frame clones, some missing. The sample has about 10,000 clones, around 60% seen once. Sequenced sample: cells from a culture (not recorded whether cultured in vitro). These receptors were collected from a human donor with melanoma.

This sequence joins TRBV10-1 and TRBJ2-3; possibly TRBD2 for D (5 bases). V dropped 4 bases and J dropped 4 bases, with 18 bases sitting between them. The CDR3 length is 16 residues. CDR1 and CDR2 from the germline V gene are WNHNN and SYGVQD (reference sequence). The CDR3 DNA is TGCGCCAGCAGTGGAGGTGGAGGTGGGTCCGCAGATACGCAGTATTTT. Protein: CASSGGGGGSADTQYF.

This clone was detected a few times. The rearrangement links TRBV5-1 to TRBJ1-2; no definite D call. This CDR3 region has 14 residues. Germline V gene data show CDR1 as SGHRS and CDR2 as YFSETQ. Trimming took off 5 bases at V and 3 bases at J, with 14 bases between the two ends. For the CDR3, the DNA is TGCGCCAGCAGGGAAAGTACCTCTGACTATGGCTACACCTTC. This gives the protein CASRESTSDYGYTF.

This clone has just a few counts. J is TRBJ2-7 and V is TRBV6-1, with 10 bases fitting TRBD2. Trimming at V came to 5 bases and at J to 10 bases, leaving 14 bases not matched to a gene. The germline V gene encodes CDR1 MNHNS and CDR2 SASEGT. The CDR3 has 15 amino acids. CDR3 bases: TGTGCCAGCAGTCCCCACCTAGCGGGGGCCGACTCCCAGTACTTC. This sequence encodes CASSPHLAGADSQYF.

This chain's CDR3 is CASSNDRWDTEAFF. CDR3 in DNA: TGTGCCAGCAGCAACGACAGATGGGACACTGAAGCTTTCTTT. The chain uses TRBV11-1 and TRBJ1-1; D is possibly TRBD1 (5 bases). The V and J ends lost 5 bases and 3 bases respectively, with 13 bases between them. CDR3 length equals 14 residues. Per germline, CDR1 SGHAT and CDR2 FQDESV (reference sequence).

The chain couples TRBV28 to TRBJ2-7, with D perhaps TRBD2 (6 bases). The germline V gene encodes CDR1 MDHEN and CDR2 SYDVKM. CDR3 length equals 14 residues. Trimming pared 4 bases from V and 4 bases from J, leaving 14 bases between. The CDR3: CASSYSGTLYEQYF. CDR3 DNA: TGTGCCAGCAGTTACTCCGGGACTTTATACGAGCAGTACTTC.

The chain employs TRBV5-5 and TRBJ2-1, with 9 bases lining up with TRBD2. Unmatched junction bases numbered 10, after V lost 3 bases and J lost 3 bases. Germline V gene sequence: CDR1 SGHKS, CDR2 YYEKEE (reference sequence). CDR3 length equals 17 residues. CDR3 nucleotides: TGTGCCAGCAGCTGGTACTTAGCGGGGGCCGTCTACAATGAGCAGTTCTTC. This codes for CASSWYLAGAVYNEQFF.

For this clone: Compared with germline, one end of the junction differs, possibly owing to a read error. The J gene is TRBJ2-3, the V gene TRBV7-9; perhaps TRBD1 as D (6 bases). The CDR3 contains 15 residues. Germline CDR1 is SEHNR and CDR2 is FQNEAQ (reference sequence). The CDR3, as DNA: TGTGCCAGCAGCTTATCCTGGGGGCCCACAAATACGCAGTATTTT. This codes for CASSLSWGPTNTQYF.

V is TRBV2 and J is TRBJ2-7; TRBD1 agrees at 8 bases. Trimming removed 4 bases from V and 6 bases from J; junction bases left unmatched: 5. The CDR3 is 13 amino acids. Per germline, CDR1 SNHLY and CDR2 FYNNEI. The CDR3 loop reads CASSGGQVGEQYF. The CDR3 bases are TGTGCCAGCAGTGGGGGACAGGTGGGCGAGCAGTACTTC.

The chain couples TRBV20-1 to TRBJ2-3; D is unresolved. The CDR3 has 11 residues. CDR1 and CDR2 (germline): DFQATT, SNEGSKA (reference sequence). V was pared by 3 bases and J by 11 bases, with 12 bases between. The CDR3 is CSASKDAVQYF. CDR3 nucleotide sequence: TGCAGTGCTAGTAAGGACGCTGTGCAGTATTTT.

The chain combines TRBV29-1 with TRBJ2-2; 11 positions match TRBD1. Per germline, CDR1 SQVTM and CDR2 ANQGSEA. V trimming: 6 bases; J trimming: 11 bases; junction bases outside the gene matches: 8. The CDR3 totals 13 residues. CDR3 sequence: CSVEGTGGFELFF. Written as DNA, the CDR3 is TGCAGCGTGGAGGGGACAGGGGGGTTTGAGCTGTTTTTT.

The rearrangement uses TRBV2 and TRBJ2-5; no clear D. V lost 3 bases and J lost 5, with 13 bases in between. Germline V CDR1 and CDR2: SNHLY, FYNNEI. The CDR3 runs to 14 residues. The CDR3 nucleotides read TGTGCCAGCAGTGATGCCAGGAGCACGGAGACCCAGTACTTC. Amino acids: CASSDARSTETQYF.

The CDR3 loop is CASSLGGSSRRDQETQYF. CDR3 DNA: TGTGCCAGCAGCTTGGGGGGCAGCAGCCGAAGGGACCAAGAGACCCAGTACTTC. The genes are TRBV5-5 and TRBJ2-5; TRBD1 might be the D (5 bases). This CDR3 spans 18 amino acids. The germline V gene encodes CDR1 SGHKS and CDR2 YYEKEE (reference sequence). The ends were cut back, 0 bases at V and 0 bases at J, with 18 bases in the middle.

Points on this clone: The germline gene is not matched at one end of the junction; a read error may be the cause. V and J are TRBV18 and TRBJ2-5, with 7 bases that match TRBD2. Germline loops: CDR1 KGHSH, CDR2 LQKENI. CDR3 length: 15 residues. The DNA for the CDR3 is TGTGCCAGCTCCCCACCCCCGGGGGGACAAGAGACCCAGTACTTC. Translating it yields CASSPPPGGQETQYF. Combining the CDR3 with reference TRBV18 and TRBJ2-5 gives the whole variable domain NAGVMQNPRHLVRRRGQEARLRCSPMKGHSHVYWYRQLPEEGLKFMVYLQKENIIDESGMPKERFSAEFPKEGPSILRIQQVVRGDSAAYFCASSPPPGGQETQYFGPGTRLLVL.

The chain uses TRBV5-4 and TRBJ2-7; the D call may be TRBD1 or TRBD2 (6 bases each). The CDR3 extends over 14 amino acids. The V end was cut by 1 base, the J end by 7 bases, with 15 bases between. Germline loops: CDR1 SGHNT, CDR2 YYREEE (reference sequence). The CDR3 region is CASSLQGKGREQYF. CDR3 sequence (DNA): TGTGCCAGCAGCTTGCAGGGGAAGGGGAGGGAGCAGTACTTC.

This clone was counted between two and nine times. The chain carries TRBV6-5 and TRBJ2-6; D remains unclear. This CDR3 comprises 15 residues. V lost 4 bases and J 2 bases, leaving 9 bases between the germline ends. Germline assignment: CDR1 MNHEY and CDR2 SVGAGI. CDR3 in DNA: TGTGCCAGCAGTTTATCGGGCCCTGGGGCCAACGTCCTGACTTTC. It encodes CASSLSGPGANVLTF.

The gene calls are TRBV2 and TRBJ1-2; D perhaps matches TRBD1 (5 bases). The V gene's germline CDR1 is SNHLY and CDR2 FYNNEI. The CDR3 runs to 22 residues. V was shortened by 0 bases and J by 2 bases, with 31 bases between the two germline ends. The CDR3 is CASSEARLGDPDSGLENYGYTF. CDR3 DNA sequence: TGTGCCAGCAGTGAAGCTCGGCTCGGGGACCCCGATTCTGGGCTGGAAAACTATGGCTACACCTTC.

V and J are TRBV7-9 and TRBJ1-4; no reliable D call. With 3 bases removed from V and 8 bases from J, the gap between germline ends came to 10 bases. Germline V gene lookup returns CDR1 SEHNR and CDR2 FQNEAQ (reference sequence). The CDR3 extends over 13 amino acids. This CDR3 is CASSFGRLEKLFF. For the CDR3, the DNA is TGTGCCAGCAGCTTCGGCAGGCTGGAAAAACTGTTTTTT.

The chain is built from TRBV7-9 and TRBJ2-1; 12 bases agree with TRBD2. Germline V CDR1 and CDR2: SEHNR, FQNEAQ (reference sequence). CDR3 size: 16 residues. The V and J ends lost 4 bases and 4 bases, in that order; junction bases with no gene match: 5. CDR3 DNA sequence: TGTGCCAGCAGCTCCCGGACTAGCGGGGTGTACAATGAGCAGTTCTTC. This translates into CASSSRTSGVYNEQFF.

The chain couples TRBV6-1 to TRBJ2-3; 7 nucleotides line up with TRBD1. Trimming cost V 0 bases and J 2 bases; bases outside gene matches: 8. This CDR3 has 17 residues. Germline V gene sequence: CDR1 MNHNS, CDR2 SASEGT. The CDR3 spells CASSEAPAGGYTDTQYF. The DNA for the CDR3 is TGTGCCAGCAGTGAAGCGCCGGCAGGGGGTTACACAGATACGCAGTATTTT.

This chain joins TRBV18 and TRBJ1-2; D gene ambiguous. The CDR3 spans 14 residues. Trimming pared 6 bases from V and 1 base from J, leaving 12 bases between. CDR1 KGHSH and CDR2 LQKENI come from the germline V gene. CDR3 nucleotides: TGTGCCAGCTCCCCCGCTATGGATAACTATGGCTACACCTTC. Its protein is CASSPAMDNYGYTF. The whole variable domain, remainder taken from reference TRBV18 and TRBJ1-2, is NAGVMQNPRHLVRRRGQEARLRCSPMKGHSHVYWYRQLPEEGLKFMVYLQKENIIDESGMPKERFSAEFPKEGPSILRIQQVVRGDSAAYFCASSPAMDNYGYTFGSGTRLTVV.

The chain couples TRBV5-1 to TRBJ2-7; D unresolved. CDR3 length: 12 amino acids. Germline V lookup: CDR1 SGHRS, CDR2 YFSETQ. Trimming removed 0 bases from V and 2 bases from J, with 3 bases in between. The CDR3 protein is CASSLVPYEQYF. In DNA, the CDR3 is TGCGCCAGCAGCTTGGTTCCCTACGAGCAGTACTTC.

Here the CDR3 DNA reads TGTGCCACCAGCGTAACAGGGGGCCGTGGCAATCAGCCCCAGCATTTT. Translation: CATSVTGGRGNQPQHF. The chain employs TRBV15 and TRBJ1-5, with TRBD1 matching 9 bases. In germline, CDR1 is LNHNV, CDR2 YYDKDF (reference sequence). After removal of 5 bases from V and 2 bases from J, the junction contained 7 bases not matched to a gene. The CDR3 is 16 residues long.

The chain joins TRBV5-4 to TRBJ2-1; D gene uncertain. V gave up 0 bases and J gave up 5 bases, with 6 bases separating them. Germline CDR1 and CDR2: SGHNT and YYREEE (reference sequence). The CDR3 totals 13 residues. The CDR3 DNA sequence: TGTGCCAGCAGCTTGGGGCTAAACAATGAGCAGTTCTTC. Translation gives CASSLGLNNEQFF.

The gene calls are TRBV25-1 and TRBJ1-1; the D is unclear. CDR3 length: 13 amino acids. Trimming left V 3 bases short and J 1 base short, with 6 bases between. Germline V gene lookup returns CDR1 MGHDK and CDR2 SYGVNS. CDR3 nucleotide sequence: TGTGCCAGCAGTGAGGGAGAGAACACTGAAGCTTTCTTT. Amino acids: CASSEGENTEAFF.

The sample holds one count of this clone. V is TRBV18 and J is TRBJ2-5, with 8 bases identical to TRBD1. CDR3 length: 17 amino acids. Unmatched junction bases numbered 10, after V lost 3 bases and J lost 1 base. CDR1 and CDR2 from the germline V gene are KGHSH and LQKENI. The CDR3 loop reads CASSPPGGVRIQETQYF. In DNA, the CDR3 is TGTGCCAGCTCACCGCCAGGGGGCGTAAGAATCCAAGAGACCCAGTACTTC.

This clone came up a few times. The V gene is TRBV9, the J gene TRBJ2-5, with 7 bases aligning to TRBD2. The CDR3 length is 13 residues. V lost 7 bases and J lost 5; bases outside the gene matches: 8. The germline CDR1 and CDR2 sequences are SGDLS and YYNGEE. DNA for the CDR3: TGTGCCAGCTCCCGACGGGGGGATGAGACCCAGTACTTC. The encoded protein is CASSRRGDETQYF.

This clone was observed a handful of times. V and J are TRBV7-9 and TRBJ1-2; D not certain. This CDR3 has 12 amino acids. Trimming removed 2 bases from V and 4 bases from J, with 5 bases in between. CDR1 and CDR2 from the germline V gene are SEHNR and FQNEAQ (reference sequence). For the CDR3, the DNA is TGTGCCAGCAGCTTAAAGGGCTATGGCTACACCTTC. It encodes CASSLKGYGYTF.

This clone was seen only a few times. This rearrangement joins TRBV6-6 to TRBJ1-5, with D tentatively TRBD1 (5 bases). Germline values: CDR1 MNHNY, CDR2 SVGAGI (reference sequence). The CDR3 contains 12 residues. V was clipped by 4 bases and J by 7 bases, with 8 bases between them. The CDR3: CASSSRGQPQHF. The CDR3 DNA reads TGTGCCAGCAGTTCGAGGGGACAGCCCCAGCATTTT.

This chain uses TRBV11-2 with TRBJ1-1; D might be TRBD1 (6 bases). This CDR3 has 13 amino acids. Deletions cut 8 bases from V and 1 base from J, with 11 bases between. CDR1 SGHAT and CDR2 FQNNGV come from the germline V gene. The CDR3: CASGGQPNTEAFF. In DNA form, the CDR3 reads TGTGCCAGCGGAGGACAGCCGAACACTGAAGCTTTCTTT.

The genes are TRBV21-1 and TRBJ1-1. TRBV21-1 is annotated as a pseudogene. The CDR3 has 12 amino acids. The CDR3 region has the DNA TGTGCCAGCAGCGGTCTTAATGTTGAAGCTTTCTTT. Translated, it gives CASSGLNVEAFF.